The 16 T cell receptor beta chains below were found in one sample sequenced in a study of vaccination and CD4 T cells after COVID-19. Their antigen targets remain unknown. Sequenced with the Oncomine TCR Beta short-read assay was DNA taken from cultured CD4+ T cells. TCRdb analysed the PCR reads with MiXCR anew, one entry per CDR3 protein. The sample records about 12,000 distinct CDR3 sequences, just under 75% being singletons. Regarding treatment: approximately 11-day PBMC culture with coronavirus spike peptide pools or control peptides (ViraFEST assay). The sample taken for sequencing was CD4+ T cells from blood, cultured in vitro. The receptors originated from a human donor who had recovered from COVID-19.

This chain joins TRBV7-2 and TRBJ2-4; no clear D. The germline V gene has CDR1 SGHTA and CDR2 FQGNSA. This CDR3 comprises 15 residues. The germline V and J ends were trimmed by 5 bases and 0 bases, with 11 bases remaining between them. DNA of the CDR3: TGTGCCAGCAGCCCAGACCGACTAGCCAAAAACATTCAGTACTTC. Translating it yields CASSPDRLAKNIQYF.

The chain links TRBV19 to TRBJ2-5; D possibly corresponds to TRBD1 (6 bases). The CDR3 length is 15 residues. Per germline, CDR1 LNHDA and CDR2 SQIVND (reference sequence). V shed 4 bases and J shed 5 bases, with 17 bases lying between them. CDR3 in amino acids: CASSTDTGMGETQYF. The CDR3 nucleotides are TGTGCCAGTAGTACCGATACAGGGATGGGGGAGACCCAGTACTTC.

V usage is TRBV7-2 and J usage is TRBJ1-2, with 12 bases lining up with TRBD1. Germline V gives CDR1 SGHTA, CDR2 FQGNSA. The CDR3 is 15 amino acids. V was clipped by 5 bases and J by 8 bases; unmatched bases: 9. CDR3 DNA sequence: TGTGCCAGCAGCATAGGGACAGGGGGCGCGGGGGGCTACACCTTC. Translation: CASSIGTGGAGGYTF.

In its sample, this clonotype was seen once. The rearrangement joins TRBV6-2 or TRBV6-3 to TRBJ2-2, with TRBD1 identical over 7 bases. This CDR3 spans 15 amino acids. V shed 5 bases and J 6 bases; nucleotides not matched to a gene: 9. The V gene's germline CDR1 is MNHEY and CDR2 SVGEGT. Here the CDR3 reads CASSDPDRVPGELFF. In nucleotides, the CDR3 is TGTGCCAGCAGTGACCCCGACAGGGTACCCGGGGAGCTGTTTTTT.

This chain joins TRBV6-2 or TRBV6-3 and TRBJ1-2, with D unresolved. Germline loops: CDR1 MNHEY, CDR2 SVGEGT. Between the trimmed V and J ends, which lost 1 base and 11 bases, there was a span of 11 bases. The CDR3 length is 12 residues. CDR3 DNA: TGTGCCAGCAGTTACTATGGCAGTTCTTACACCTTC. It specifies CASSYYGSSYTF.

This clonotype was seen more than once but under ten times. The rearrangement joins TRBV20-1 to TRBJ2-2; D may be TRBD2 (5 bases). Trimming pared 2 bases from V and 5 bases from J, leaving 6 bases between. The CDR3 runs to 12 residues. Germline V gives CDR1 DFQATT, CDR2 SNEGSKA (reference sequence). This CDR3 is CSARRTTGELFF. For the CDR3, the DNA is TGCAGTGCTAGACGGACTACCGGGGAGCTGTTTTTT.

This clonotype was detected once. The chain joins TRBV12-3 or TRBV12-4 to TRBJ1-1; D is unresolved. The V end was cut by 9 bases, the J end by 2 bases, with 10 bases between. CDR3 size: 12 residues. DNA of the CDR3: TGTGCCAGGCGCTACGGCAACACTGAAGCTTTCTTT. As protein: CARRYGNTEAFF.

This clonotype was found a few times. The chain recombines TRBV7-2 with TRBJ1-2; TRBD1 matches 9 bases. J gave up 6 bases and V 6 bases, and 8 bases lay outside the gene matches. This CDR3 region has 14 residues. CDR1 is SGHTA, CDR2 FQGNSA, per germline. DNA for the CDR3: TGTGCCAGCAGACCGAATTGGGACAGGGATGGCTACACCTTC. Amino acid sequence: CASRPNWDRDGYTF.

V and J are TRBV6-1 and TRBJ2-7, with 10 bases matching TRBD1. The CDR3 runs to 15 residues. CDR1 is MNHNS and CDR2 is SASEGT in the germline V gene. Trimming removed 1 base from V and 3 bases from J; junction bases left unmatched: 3. For the CDR3, the DNA is TGTGCCAGCAGTGAAGGGACAGGGGGGTACTACGAGCAGTACTTC. This codes for CASSEGTGGYYEQYF.

The chain links TRBV5-1 to TRBJ1-2; D remains unclear. Germline CDR1 SGHRS, CDR2 YFSETQ. The CDR3 consists of 13 residues. In nucleotides, the CDR3 is TGCGCTCGGATCCGGGTTCCTAACTATGGCTACACCTTC. Translated, it gives CARIRVPNYGYTF.

The chain joins TRBV15 to TRBJ2-3; weak D call: TRBD1 (5 bases). Germline assignment: CDR1 LNHNV and CDR2 YYDKDF (reference sequence). With 1 base removed from V and 0 bases from J, the gap between germline ends came to 11 bases. The CDR3 loop spans 16 amino acids. The CDR3 reads CATSRVARASTDTQYF. In DNA, the CDR3 is TGTGCCACCAGCAGAGTGGCCAGGGCAAGCACAGATACGCAGTATTTT. Full variable domain (rest looked up from reference TRBV15 and TRBJ2-3): DAMVIQNPRYQVTQFGKPVTLSCSQTLNHNVMYWYQQKSSQAPKLLFHYYDKDFNNEADTPDNFQSRRPNTSFCFLDIRSPGLGDTAMYLCATSRVARASTDTQYFGPGTRLTVL.

This chain uses TRBV20-1 with TRBJ2-7, with D maybe TRBD2 (5 bases). The germline V gene has CDR1 DFQATT and CDR2 SNEGSKA (reference sequence). This CDR3 has 10 amino acids. V lost 6 bases and J lost 7, with 10 bases in between. This CDR3 reads CSASGNEQYF. The CDR3 region has the DNA TGCAGTGCCAGCGGAAATGAGCAGTACTTC.

The V gene is TRBV20-1, the J gene TRBJ2-3; TRBD2 is a possible D gene (6 bases). The V gene's germline CDR1 is DFQATT and CDR2 SNEGSKA (reference sequence). V dropped 0 bases and J dropped 5 bases, with 18 bases sitting between them. The CDR3 sequence is 16 residues long. CDR3 DNA sequence: TGCAGTGCTAGAGATCGGGGCCGGGAGTCCAAAGATACGCAGTATTTT. This codes for CSARDRGRESKDTQYF.

In its sample, this clonotype was seen a few times. CDR3 sequence reads: CASSTRTGSYGYTF. The CDR3 DNA sequence: TGTGCCAGCAGTACACGGACCGGGAGCTATGGCTACACCTTC. This chain uses TRBV6-1 with TRBJ1-2; D remains ambiguous. CDR3 length equals 14 residues. From germline, CDR1 is MNHNS and CDR2 SASEGT. The V end was cut by 5 bases, the J end by 4 bases, with 14 bases between.

The chain employs TRBV20-1 and TRBJ1-1; D is unresolved. The CDR3 extends over 12 amino acids. Trimming took off 0 bases at V and 1 base at J, with 3 bases between the two ends. Germline V gene data show CDR1 as DFQATT and CDR2 as SNEGSKA (reference sequence). In nucleotides, the CDR3 is TGCAGTGCTAGAGATCAGAACACTGAAGCTTTCTTT. Protein product: CSARDQNTEAFF.

The chain is built from TRBV19 and TRBJ2-3, with 8 bases lining up with TRBD2. The ends lost 2 bases at V and 8 bases at J; junction bases unmatched: 18. Germline V CDR1 and CDR2: LNHDA, SQIVND (reference sequence). The CDR3 is 18 amino acids. CDR3 loop: CASSISSAPSGLLGTQYF. The CDR3 coding sequence is TGTGCCAGTAGTATAAGTTCGGCGCCTAGCGGGCTTCTTGGTACGCAGTATTTT.